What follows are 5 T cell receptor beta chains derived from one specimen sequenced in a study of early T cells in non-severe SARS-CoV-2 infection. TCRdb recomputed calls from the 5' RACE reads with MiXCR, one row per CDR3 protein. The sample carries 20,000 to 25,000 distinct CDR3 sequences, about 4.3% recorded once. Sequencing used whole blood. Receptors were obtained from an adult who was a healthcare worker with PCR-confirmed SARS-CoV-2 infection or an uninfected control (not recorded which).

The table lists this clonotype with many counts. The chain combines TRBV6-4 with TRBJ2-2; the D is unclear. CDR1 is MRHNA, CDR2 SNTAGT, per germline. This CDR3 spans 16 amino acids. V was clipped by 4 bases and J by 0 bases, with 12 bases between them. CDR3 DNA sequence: TGTGCCAGCAGTGTGCGACCGTTGGCGAACACCGGGGAGCTGTTTTTT. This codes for CASSVRPLANTGELFF.

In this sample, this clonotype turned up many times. CDR3 region: CASSPPPPSTDTQYF. In DNA form, the CDR3 reads TGTGCCAGTAGTCCCCCACCTCCATCCACAGATACGCAGTATTTT. The chain recombines TRBV19 with TRBJ2-3; D unclear. Trimming took off 5 bases at V and 2 bases at J, with 14 bases between the two ends. The germline V gene has CDR1 LNHDA and CDR2 SQIVND (reference sequence). The CDR3 extends over 15 amino acids.

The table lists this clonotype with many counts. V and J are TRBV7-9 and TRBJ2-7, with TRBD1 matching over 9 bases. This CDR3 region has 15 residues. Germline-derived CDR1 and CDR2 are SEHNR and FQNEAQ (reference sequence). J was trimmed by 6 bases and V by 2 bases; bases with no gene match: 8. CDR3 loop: CASSLMGTGKLEQYF. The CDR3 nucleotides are TGTGCCAGCAGCTTAATGGGGACAGGGAAGCTCGAGCAGTACTTC.

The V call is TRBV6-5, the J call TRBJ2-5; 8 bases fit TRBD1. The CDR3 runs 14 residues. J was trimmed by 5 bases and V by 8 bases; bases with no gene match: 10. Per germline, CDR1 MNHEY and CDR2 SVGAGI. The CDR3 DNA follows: TGTGCCAGCGGTAGGCAGGGGGCATCGGAGACCCAGTACTTC. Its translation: CASGRQGASETQYF.

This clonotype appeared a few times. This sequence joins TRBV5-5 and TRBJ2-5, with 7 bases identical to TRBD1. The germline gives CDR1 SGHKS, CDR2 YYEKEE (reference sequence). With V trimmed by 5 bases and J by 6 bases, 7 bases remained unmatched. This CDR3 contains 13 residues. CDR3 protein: CASRDRAEKTQYF. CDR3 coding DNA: TGTGCCAGCAGAGACAGGGCCGAGAAGACCCAGTACTTC.